The 15 T cell receptor beta chains below come from one sample, sequenced in a study of T cell clonotyping in hematopoietic cell transplantation. Using immunoSEQ multiplex PCR, the repertoire was profiled, and TCRdb retains in-frame clones only, with some absent. The data hold about 43,000 clones, with 95% observed a single time. The sequencing input was peripheral blood mononuclear cells. All receptors derive from a man between 25 and 39 years old in good health. Some clones in this sample may be carry-over from other donors' samples.

This rearrangement joins TRBV4-3 to TRBJ1-3; 7 nucleotides match TRBD1. Germline assignment: CDR1 LGHNA and CDR2 YSLEER. The CDR3 has 15 amino acids. The V segment lost 0 bases and the J segment 8 bases; nucleotides outside the gene matches: 7. The CDR3 reads CASSQDSTGLDTIYF. The CDR3 nucleotides are TGCGCCAGCAGCCAAGATTCGACAGGGTTGGACACCATATATTTT.

This clone was seen only once. The junction shows a germline mismatch at one end, possibly a read error. V and J are TRBV5-1 and TRBJ2-2; D ambiguous. Germline CDR1 and CDR2: SGHRS and YFSETQ. The CDR3 runs to 9 residues. CDR3 sequence reads: CASSPTPSF. In DNA form, the CDR3 reads TGCGCCAGCAGCCCGACCCCCAGTTTT. Full variable domain (remainder filled in from reference TRBV5-1 and TRBJ2-2): KAGVTQTPRYLIKTRGQQVTLSCSPISGHRSVSWYQQTPGQGLQFLFEYFSETQRNKGNFPGRFSGRQFSNSRSEMNVSTLELGDSALYLCASSPTPSFGEGSRLTVL.

The rearrangement joins TRBV11-2 to TRBJ2-1, with 9 bases that match TRBD1. There are 16 residues in the CDR3. V was clipped by 3 bases and J by 7 bases; unmatched bases: 10. Germline CDR1 SGHAT, CDR2 FQNNGV. The CDR3 region has the DNA TGTGCCAGCAGCTTTGGGGCAGGACAGGGGTGGAATGAGCAGTTCTTC. Its protein is CASSFGAGQGWNEQFF.

The chain employs TRBV7-2 and TRBJ2-7; TRBD1 is a possible D gene (6 bases). Germline V gene sequence: CDR1 SGHTA, CDR2 FQGNSA. This CDR3 comprises 13 residues. V dropped 5 bases and J dropped 6 bases, with 14 bases sitting between them. The CDR3 here is CASSVNRAGEQYF. The CDR3 nucleotides are TGTGCCAGCAGCGTAAACAGGGCTGGCGAGCAGTACTTC.

This chain links TRBV5-5 with TRBJ1-4; 8 nucleotides match TRBD1. The germline V gene has CDR1 SGHKS and CDR2 YYEKEE (reference sequence). The ends lost 3 bases at V and 4 bases at J; junction bases unmatched: 2. This CDR3 has 14 amino acids. CDR3 loop: CASSWTGNNEKLFF. The CDR3 region has the DNA TGTGCCAGCAGCTGGACAGGGAATAATGAAAAACTGTTTTTT.

The chain uses TRBV6-5 and TRBJ2-7; D tentatively fits TRBD1 or TRBD2 (5 bases each). In germline, CDR1 is MNHEY, CDR2 SVGAGI. V was clipped by 0 bases and J by 1 base, with 13 bases between them. The CDR3 runs to 16 residues. The CDR3 DNA is TGTGCCAGCAGTTACTCCCCCCGAGGGGATTCCTACGAGCAGTACTTC. This encodes CASSYSPRGDSYEQYF.

This clone appeared a single time. V usage is TRBV13 and J usage is TRBJ1-2; tentatively, D is TRBD1 (6 bases). V dropped 2 bases and J dropped 5 bases, with 12 bases sitting between them. Germline V gives CDR1 PRHDT, CDR2 FYEKMQ (reference sequence). The CDR3 runs 14 residues. As DNA, the CDR3 is TGTGCCAGCAGCTTAACAGGGACAATTTATGGCTACACCTTC. The encoded protein is CASSLTGTIYGYTF.

V and J are TRBV5-8 and TRBJ2-3; TRBD2 matches 13 bases. Losses at the gene ends were 0 bases for V and 1 base for J; bases not matched to a gene: 5. CDR1 SGHTS and CDR2 YDEGEE come from the germline V gene. The CDR3 totals 18 residues. The CDR3 nucleotides read TGTGCCAGCAGCTTGGTACTAGCGGGAGGGCCGGGCACAGATACGCAGTATTTT. The encoded protein is CASSLVLAGGPGTDTQYF. The variable domain in full, completed from reference TRBV5-8 and TRBJ2-3, reads EAGVTQSPTHLIKTRGQQATLRCSPISGHTSVYWYQQALGLGLQFLLWYDEGEERNRGNFPPRFSGRQFPNYSSELNVNALELEDSALYLCASSLVLAGGPGTDTQYFGPGTRLTVL.

This chain joins TRBV4-1 and TRBJ2-3, with 8 bases fitting TRBD2. The CDR3 length is 21 residues. J lost 0 bases, V lost 3 bases, and 20 bases had no gene match. The germline V gene encodes CDR1 MGHRA and CDR2 YSYEKL. The CDR3 DNA reads TGCGCCAGCAGCCACCTTCATTTAGGCGGGAGGACCTCGCTTAGCACAGATACGCAGTATTTT. This codes for CASSHLHLGGRTSLSTDTQYF.

The chain is built from TRBV7-6 and TRBJ2-1; a weak D match, TRBD2 (5 bases). Germline CDR1 is SGHVS and CDR2 is FNYEAQ. Deletions cut 5 bases from V and 1 base from J, with 9 bases between. CDR3 length: 14 amino acids. The CDR3 here is CASSGRESYNEQFF. CDR3 nucleotides: TGTGCCAGCAGCGGAAGGGAGTCCTACAATGAGCAGTTCTTC.

V usage is TRBV5-1 and J usage is TRBJ1-2; D is unclear. Germline-derived CDR1 and CDR2 are SGHRS and YFSETQ. V was pared by 0 bases and J by 0 bases, with 6 bases between. The CDR3 has 14 residues. CDR3 amino acids: CASSLDEANYGYTF. The CDR3 coding sequence is TGCGCCAGCAGCTTGGACGAGGCTAACTATGGCTACACCTTC. The complete variable domain, with remaining parts taken from reference TRBV5-1 and TRBJ1-2, reads KAGVTQTPRYLIKTRGQQVTLSCSPISGHRSVSWYQQTPGQGLQFLFEYFSETQRNKGNFPGRFSGRQFSNSRSEMNVSTLELGDSALYLCASSLDEANYGYTFGSGTRLTVV.

The genes are TRBV9 and TRBJ2-3, with 8 nucleotides matching TRBD2. Germline V gives CDR1 SGDLS, CDR2 YYNGEE. The CDR3 runs to 15 residues. Trimming cost V 0 bases and J 3 bases; bases outside gene matches: 3. As DNA, the CDR3 is TGTGCCAGCAGCGTAGTACCGGGGGGGACAGATACGCAGTATTTT. Translation gives CASSVVPGGTDTQYF.

The genes are TRBV7-2 and TRBJ1-2, with 7 bases matching TRBD1. The V gene's germline CDR1 is SGHTA and CDR2 FQGNSA. Trimming at V came to 3 bases and at J to 0 bases, leaving 4 bases not matched to a gene. The CDR3 is 15 residues long. CDR3 residues: CASSLAGTANYGYTF. DNA for the CDR3: TGTGCCAGCAGCTTGGCCGGGACAGCTAACTATGGCTACACCTTC.

The V gene is TRBV6-5, the J gene TRBJ2-1, with D possibly being TRBD1 or TRBD2 (5 bases each). Trimming took off 5 bases at V and 0 bases at J, with 11 bases between the two ends. The CDR3 is 15 amino acids. Per germline, CDR1 MNHEY and CDR2 SVGAGI. The CDR3 loop is CASSISGPSYNEQFF. CDR3 DNA sequence: TGTGCCAGCAGTATTTCGGGACCCTCCTACAATGAGCAGTTCTTC.

This sequence joins TRBV27 and TRBJ2-2; the match to TRBD2 covers 10 bases. The germline CDR1 and CDR2 sequences are MNHEY and SMNVEV (reference sequence). Trimming removed 5 bases from V and 4 bases from J; junction bases left unmatched: 16. The CDR3 covers 19 residues. CDR3 DNA sequence: TGTGCCAGCAGTCCCTATGGAGCGGGAGGGCCGGTTTCCACCGGGGAGCTGTTTTTT. Translation gives CASSPYGAGGPVSTGELFF.